The 5 T cell receptor beta chains reported below all come from one sample, sequenced in a study of T cells in Graves' hyperthyroidism and ophthalmopathy (dated by TCRdb to the late 2010s). The library was made by multiplex PCR. The sequencing machine was an Illumina HiSeq 2000. The TCR beta CDR3 regions were amplified from the RNA transcripts. The first round of RT-PCR for the TCR CDR3 was performed with the HTBI primer set and the Qiagen OneStep RT-PCR kit. TCRdb reran the public reads through fastp at Q25 and MiXCR, keeping productive beta chains. Each CDR3 protein gets just one entry, which takes the most common genes and DNA from the rows behind it. A total of almost 600,000 distinct CDR3 sequences appear in this sample, 14% of them only once. 5.8% of the sample goes to the ten largest clones. The sample consisted of blood. The receptor source for this set is a woman under 40 with Graves' hyperthyroidism that later progressed to Graves' ophthalmopathy.

This clonotype was counted a few times. The rearrangement links TRBV28 to TRBJ2-7; D is unclear. In germline, CDR1 is MDHEN, CDR2 SYDVKM. This CDR3 contains 14 residues. V was shortened by 5 bases and J by 0 bases, with 11 bases between the two germline ends. CDR3 loop: CASSAPIPSYEQYF. CDR3 nucleotides: TGTGCCAGCAGTGCCCCGATTCCCTCCTACGAGCAGTACTTC.

In this sample, this clonotype turned up many times. V and J are TRBV6-2 or TRBV6-3 and TRBJ2-7; TRBD1 matches 7 bases. Germline V gene data show CDR1 as MNHEY and CDR2 as SVGEGT. This CDR3 has 16 amino acids. J gave up 4 bases and V 1 base, and 10 bases lay outside the gene matches. CDR3 sequence (DNA): TGTGCCAGCAGTTACTATTCCCCGGACAGGTCTTACGAGCAGTACTTC. This translates into CASSYYSPDRSYEQYF.

This clonotype showed up just a few times. The V call is TRBV10-1, the J call TRBJ1-1; D is unresolved. The CDR3 is made up of 14 amino acids. Trimming pared 0 bases from V and 3 bases from J, leaving 8 bases between. Germline CDR1 WNHNN, CDR2 SYGVQD (reference sequence). The CDR3: CASSESGQDTEAFF. Written as DNA, the CDR3 is TGCGCCAGCAGTGAGTCCGGCCAGGACACTGAAGCTTTCTTT.

This clonotype was observed at least ten times. CDR3 amino acids: CAWVGGSNTEAFF. The CDR3 nucleotides are TGTGCCTGGGTAGGAGGATCGAACACTGAAGCTTTCTTT. The chain has TRBV30 and TRBJ1-1; D is unclear. V was clipped by 5 bases and J by 1 base, with 11 bases between them. CDR1 GTSNPN and CDR2 SVGIG come from the germline V gene (reference sequence). This CDR3 is 13 amino acids long.

This clonotype turned up a few times. CDR3 region: CASSVGASSSYNEQFF. The CDR3, as DNA: TGTGCCAGCAGCGTAGGCGCGAGTAGCTCCTACAATGAGCAGTTCTTC. V is TRBV9 and J is TRBJ2-1; D is uncertain. Germline CDR1 reads SGDLS; CDR2 reads YYNGEE. The CDR3 is made up of 16 amino acids. Trimming removed 0 bases at V and 0 bases at J, with 10 bases between.